Following are 2 T cell receptor beta chains from one sample sequenced in a study of CD8 T cells in Susac syndrome. Random hexamers were used to reverse transcribe an amount of about 0.5 to 1 ug RNA. TCRdb passed the immunoSEQ multiplex PCR reads through MiXCR, listing each CDR3 protein once. The data hold around 170,000 distinct CDR3 sequences, with more than 90% observed a single time. Sequenced input: CD4+ T cells from PBMCs. Receptor source: a human donor with Susac syndrome.

The rearrangement links TRBV12-2 to TRBJ1-4; the table gives TRBD1 as D, unverified against the DNA. TRBV12-2 is tagged as a pseudogene. The CDR3 extends over 13 amino acids. The CDR3 sequence is CASRPKWGEKLFF. The DNA of the CDR3 is TGTGCAAGTCGCCCGAAGTGGGGGGAAAAACTGTTTTTT.

This clonotype was seen a few times. V usage is TRBV6-2 or TRBV6-3 and J usage is TRBJ2-1, with 8 bases that match TRBD2. CDR1 and CDR2 from the germline V gene are MNHEY and SVGEGT. The CDR3 loop spans 13 amino acids. J gave up 6 bases and V 5 bases, and 3 bases lay outside the gene matches. The CDR3: CASSLLAGNEQFF. The CDR3 nucleotides are TGTGCCAGCAGTCTCCTAGCGGGCAATGAGCAGTTCTTC.